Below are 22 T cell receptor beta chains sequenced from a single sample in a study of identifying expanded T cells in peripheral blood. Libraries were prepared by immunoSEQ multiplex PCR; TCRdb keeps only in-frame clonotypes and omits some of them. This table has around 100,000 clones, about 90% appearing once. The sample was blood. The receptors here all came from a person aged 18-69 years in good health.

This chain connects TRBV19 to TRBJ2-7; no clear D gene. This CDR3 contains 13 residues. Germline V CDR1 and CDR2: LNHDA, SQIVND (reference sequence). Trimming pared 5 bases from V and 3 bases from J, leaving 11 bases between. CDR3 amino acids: CASSPGWNYEQYF. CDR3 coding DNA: TGTGCCAGTAGTCCTGGATGGAACTACGAGCAGTACTTC.

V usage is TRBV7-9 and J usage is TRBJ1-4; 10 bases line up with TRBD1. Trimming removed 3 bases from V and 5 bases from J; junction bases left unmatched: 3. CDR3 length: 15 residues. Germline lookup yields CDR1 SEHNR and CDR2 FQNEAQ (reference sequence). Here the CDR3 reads CASSLDRGRNEKLFF. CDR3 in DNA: TGTGCCAGCAGCTTGGACAGGGGGAGGAATGAAAAACTGTTTTTT. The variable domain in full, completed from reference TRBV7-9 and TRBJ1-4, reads DTGVSQNPRHKITKRGQNVTFRCDPISEHNRLYWYRQTLGQGPEFLTYFQNEAQLEKSRLLSDRFSAERPKGSFSTLEIQRTEQGDSAMYLCASSLDRGRNEKLFFGSGTQLSVL.

The CDR3 spells CASSPRATEAFF. CDR3 DNA: TGTGCCAGCAGTCCCAGGGCCACTGAAGCTTTCTTT. The chain links TRBV6-5 to TRBJ1-1; weak D call: TRBD1 (5 bases). The CDR3 length is 12 residues. Deletions cut 5 bases from V and 4 bases from J, with 8 bases between. Germline CDR1 reads MNHEY; CDR2 reads SVGAGI.

The CDR3 loop reads CASSGPTYEQYF. The CDR3 region has the DNA TGTGCCAGCAGTGGACCAACCTACGAGCAGTACTTC. V and J are TRBV6-6 and TRBJ2-7; D gene ambiguous. V was pared by 5 bases and J by 2 bases, with 7 bases between. Per germline, CDR1 MNHNY and CDR2 SVGAGI (reference sequence). The CDR3 sequence is 12 residues long.

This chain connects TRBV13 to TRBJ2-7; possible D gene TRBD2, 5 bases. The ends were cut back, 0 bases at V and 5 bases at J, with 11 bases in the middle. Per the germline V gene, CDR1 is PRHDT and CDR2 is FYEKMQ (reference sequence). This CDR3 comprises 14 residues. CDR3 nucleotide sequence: TGTGCCAGCAGCTTAGGACGAGGGATCCACGAGCAGTACTTC. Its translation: CASSLGRGIHEQYF.

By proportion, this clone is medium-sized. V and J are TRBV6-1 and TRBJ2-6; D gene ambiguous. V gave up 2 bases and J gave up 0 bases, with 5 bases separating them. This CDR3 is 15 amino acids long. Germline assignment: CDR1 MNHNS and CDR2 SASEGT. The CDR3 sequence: CASSEQLSGANVLTF. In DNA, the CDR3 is TGTGCCAGCAGTGAACAGCTCTCTGGGGCCAACGTCCTGACTTTC.

The CDR3, as DNA: TGTGCCAGCAGCCCACACGGTGATCAGCCCCAGCATTTT. It yields the protein CASSPHGDQPQHF. The chain combines TRBV7-2 with TRBJ1-5, with D uncertain. This CDR3 contains 13 residues. The germline V gene has CDR1 SGHTA and CDR2 FQGNSA. The ends were cut back, 5 bases at V and 5 bases at J, with 10 bases in the middle.

The CDR3 loop reads CASSSSYGYTF. Here the CDR3 DNA reads TGTGCCAGCAGCTCCAGCTATGGCTACACCTTC. The rearrangement joins TRBV7-2 to TRBJ1-2; D ambiguous. Germline lookup yields CDR1 SGHTA and CDR2 FQGNSA. CDR3 length equals 11 residues. Trimming shortened V by 4 bases and J by 4 bases, and 4 bases separated the two germline ends.

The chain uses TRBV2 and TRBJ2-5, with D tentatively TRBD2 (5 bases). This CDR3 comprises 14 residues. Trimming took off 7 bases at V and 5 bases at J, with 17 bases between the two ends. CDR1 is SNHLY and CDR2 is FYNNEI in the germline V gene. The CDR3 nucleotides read TGTGCCAGCACCGAACGGAGGACTGGGGAGACCCAGTACTTC. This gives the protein CASTERRTGETQYF.

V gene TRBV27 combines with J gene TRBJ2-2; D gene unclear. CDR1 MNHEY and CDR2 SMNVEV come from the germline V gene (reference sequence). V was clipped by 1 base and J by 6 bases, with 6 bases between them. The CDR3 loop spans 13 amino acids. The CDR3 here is CASSLWSPGELFF. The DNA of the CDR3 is TGTGCCAGCAGTTTATGGTCCCCCGGGGAGCTGTTTTTT.

This chain's CDR3 is CASSQDTLAGGANEQFF. The DNA of the CDR3 is TGTGCCAGCAGCCAAGATACCCTAGCGGGAGGGGCCAATGAGCAGTTCTTC. The gene calls are TRBV14 and TRBJ2-1; 12 nucleotides match TRBD2. This CDR3 has 17 amino acids. With V trimmed by 0 bases and J by 6 bases, 6 bases remained unmatched. Germline CDR1 SGHDN, CDR2 FVKESK. Together with reference TRBV14 and TRBJ2-1, the CDR3 gives the full variable domain: EAGVTQFPSHSVIEKGQTVTLRCDPISGHDNLYWYRRVMGKEIKFLLHFVKESKQDESGMPNNRFLAERTGGTYSTLKVQPAELEDSGVYFCASSQDTLAGGANEQFFGPGTRLTVL.

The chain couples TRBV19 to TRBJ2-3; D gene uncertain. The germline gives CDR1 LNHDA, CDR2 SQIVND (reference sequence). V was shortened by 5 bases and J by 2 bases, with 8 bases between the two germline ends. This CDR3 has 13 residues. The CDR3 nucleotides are TGTGCCAGTAGTCCTTACTACACAGATACGCAGTATTTT. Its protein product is CASSPYYTDTQYF. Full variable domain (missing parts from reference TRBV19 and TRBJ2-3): DGGITQSPKYLFRKEGQNVTLSCEQNLNHDAMYWYRQDPGQGLRLIYYSQIVNDFQKGDIAEGYSVSREKKESFPLTVTSAQKNPTAFYLCASSPYYTDTQYFGPGTRLTVL.

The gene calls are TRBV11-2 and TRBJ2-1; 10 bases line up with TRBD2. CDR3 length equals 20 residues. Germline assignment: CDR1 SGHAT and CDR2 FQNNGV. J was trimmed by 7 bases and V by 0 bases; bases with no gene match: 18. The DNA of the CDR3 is TGTGCCAGCAGCTTAGATCCCATCAGGAGAGCGGGAGGGTACGGGAATGAGCAGTTCTTC. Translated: CASSLDPIRRAGGYGNEQFF. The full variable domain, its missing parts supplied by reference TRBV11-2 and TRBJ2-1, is EAGVAQSPRYKIIEKRQSVAFWCNPISGHATLYWYQQILGQGPKLLIQFQNNGVVDDSQLPKDRFSAERLKGVDSTLKIQPAKLEDSAVYLCASSLDPIRRAGGYGNEQFFGPGTRLTVL.

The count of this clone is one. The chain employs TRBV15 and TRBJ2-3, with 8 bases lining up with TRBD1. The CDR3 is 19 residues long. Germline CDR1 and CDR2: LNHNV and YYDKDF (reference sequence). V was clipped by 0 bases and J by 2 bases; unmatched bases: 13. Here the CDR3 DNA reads TGTGCCACCAGCAGAGACTGGGCCGGGACAGGACTTATCACAGATACGCAGTATTTT. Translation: CATSRDWAGTGLITDTQYF.

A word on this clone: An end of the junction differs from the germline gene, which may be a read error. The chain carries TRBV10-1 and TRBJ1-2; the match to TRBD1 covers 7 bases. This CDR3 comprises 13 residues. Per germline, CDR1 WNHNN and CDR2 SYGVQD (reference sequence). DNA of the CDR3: TGCGCCAGCAGTGGAAAATTGGGGACAGTTTATCGGTTC. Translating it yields CASSGKLGTVYRF.

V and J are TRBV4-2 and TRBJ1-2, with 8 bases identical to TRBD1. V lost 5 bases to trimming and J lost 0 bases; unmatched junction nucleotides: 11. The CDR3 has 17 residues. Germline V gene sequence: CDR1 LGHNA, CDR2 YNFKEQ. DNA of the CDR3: TGTGCCAGCAGCTTATCGACAGGGGTCATAGCTAACTATGGCTACACCTTC. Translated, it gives CASSLSTGVIANYGYTF.

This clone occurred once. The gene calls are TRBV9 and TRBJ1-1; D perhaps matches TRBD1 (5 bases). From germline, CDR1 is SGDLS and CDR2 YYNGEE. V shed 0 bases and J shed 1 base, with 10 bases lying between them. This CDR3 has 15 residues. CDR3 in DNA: TGTGCCAGCAGCGTAGCAGGGCGGAAGAACACTGAAGCTTTCTTT. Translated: CASSVAGRKNTEAFF.

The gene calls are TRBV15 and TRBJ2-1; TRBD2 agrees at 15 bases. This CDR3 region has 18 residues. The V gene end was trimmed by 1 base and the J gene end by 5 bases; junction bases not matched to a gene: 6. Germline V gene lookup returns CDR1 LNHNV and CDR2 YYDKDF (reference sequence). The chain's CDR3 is CATSRVVGTSGGNNEQFF. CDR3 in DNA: TGTGCCACCAGCAGAGTGGTAGGGACTAGCGGGGGGAACAATGAGCAGTTCTTC.

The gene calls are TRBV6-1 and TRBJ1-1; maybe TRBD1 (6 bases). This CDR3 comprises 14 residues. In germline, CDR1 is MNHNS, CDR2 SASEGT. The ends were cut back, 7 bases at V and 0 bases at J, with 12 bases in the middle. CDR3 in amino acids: CASIEGQMNTEAFF. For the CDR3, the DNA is TGTGCCAGCATAGAAGGACAGATGAACACTGAAGCTTTCTTT.

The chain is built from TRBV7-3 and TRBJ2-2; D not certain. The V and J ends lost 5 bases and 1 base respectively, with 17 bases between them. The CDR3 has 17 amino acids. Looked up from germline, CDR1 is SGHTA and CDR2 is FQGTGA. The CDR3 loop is CASSQGLRGVNTGELFF. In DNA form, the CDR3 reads TGTGCCAGCAGCCAAGGGCTTCGCGGAGTGAACACCGGGGAGCTGTTTTTT.

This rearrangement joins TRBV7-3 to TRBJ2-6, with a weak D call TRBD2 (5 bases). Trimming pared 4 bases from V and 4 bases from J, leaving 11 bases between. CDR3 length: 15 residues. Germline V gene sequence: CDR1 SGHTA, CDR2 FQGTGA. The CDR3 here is CASSSSPGGANVLTF. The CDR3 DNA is TGTGCCAGCAGCTCCAGCCCGGGGGGGGCCAACGTCCTGACTTTC. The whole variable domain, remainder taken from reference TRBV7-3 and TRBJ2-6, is GAGVSQTPSNKVTEKGKYVELRCDPISGHTALYWYRQSLGQGPEFLIYFQGTGAADDSGLPNDRFFAVRPEGSVSTLKIQRTERGDSAVYLCASSSSPGGANVLTFGAGSRLTVL.

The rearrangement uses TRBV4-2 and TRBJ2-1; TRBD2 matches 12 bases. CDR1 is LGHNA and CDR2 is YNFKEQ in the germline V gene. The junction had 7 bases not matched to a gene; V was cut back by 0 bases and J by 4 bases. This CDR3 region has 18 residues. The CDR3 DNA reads TGTGCCAGCAGCCAAGATGTACTAGCGGGGGGAAATTACAATGAGCAGTTCTTC. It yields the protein CASSQDVLAGGNYNEQFF.